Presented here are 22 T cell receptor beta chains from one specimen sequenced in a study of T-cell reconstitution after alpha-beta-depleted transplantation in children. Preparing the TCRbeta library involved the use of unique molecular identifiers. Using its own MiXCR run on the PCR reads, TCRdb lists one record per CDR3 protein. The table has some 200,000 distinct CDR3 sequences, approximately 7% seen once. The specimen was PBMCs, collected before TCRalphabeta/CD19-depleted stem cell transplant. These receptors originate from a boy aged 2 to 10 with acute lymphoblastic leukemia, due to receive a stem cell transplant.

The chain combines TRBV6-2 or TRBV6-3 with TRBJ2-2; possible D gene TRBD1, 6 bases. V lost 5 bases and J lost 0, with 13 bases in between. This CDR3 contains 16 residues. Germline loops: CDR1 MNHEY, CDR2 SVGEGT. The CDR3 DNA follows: TGTGCCAGCAGTCAGACAGGACCCGCGAACACCGGGGAGCTGTTTTTT. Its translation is CASSQTGPANTGELFF.

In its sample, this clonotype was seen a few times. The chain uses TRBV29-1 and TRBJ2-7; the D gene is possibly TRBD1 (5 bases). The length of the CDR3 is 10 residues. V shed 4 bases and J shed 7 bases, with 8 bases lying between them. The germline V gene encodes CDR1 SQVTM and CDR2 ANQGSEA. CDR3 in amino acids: CSVGGREQYF. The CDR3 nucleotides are TGCAGCGTTGGGGGCAGAGAGCAGTACTTC.

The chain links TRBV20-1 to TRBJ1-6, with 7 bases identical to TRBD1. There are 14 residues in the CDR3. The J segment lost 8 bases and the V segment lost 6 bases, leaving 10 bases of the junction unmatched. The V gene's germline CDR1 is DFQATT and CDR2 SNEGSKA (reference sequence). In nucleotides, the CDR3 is TGCAGTGCCAAAAGGGGGCAAGTGTATTCACCCCTCCACTTT. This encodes CSAKRGQVYSPLHF.

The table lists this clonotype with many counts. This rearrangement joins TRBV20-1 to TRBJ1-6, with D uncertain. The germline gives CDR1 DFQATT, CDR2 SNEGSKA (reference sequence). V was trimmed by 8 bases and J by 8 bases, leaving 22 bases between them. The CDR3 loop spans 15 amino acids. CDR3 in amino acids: CSPHESHNLDSPLHF. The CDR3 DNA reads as TGCAGTCCCCATGAAAGCCACAACTTGGATTCACCCCTCCACTTT.

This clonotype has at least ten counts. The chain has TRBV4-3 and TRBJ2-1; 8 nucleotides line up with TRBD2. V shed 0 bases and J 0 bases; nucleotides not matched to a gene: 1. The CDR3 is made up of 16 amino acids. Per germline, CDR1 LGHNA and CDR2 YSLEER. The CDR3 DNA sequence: TGCGCCAGCAGCCAAGAGAGCGGGGGCTCCTACAATGAGCAGTTCTTC. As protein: CASSQESGGSYNEQFF.

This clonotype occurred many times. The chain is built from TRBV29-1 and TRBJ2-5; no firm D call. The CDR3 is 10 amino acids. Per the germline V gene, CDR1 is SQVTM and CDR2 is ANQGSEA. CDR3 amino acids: CAGVWETQYF. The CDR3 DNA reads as TGCGCCGGTGTTTGGGAGACCCAGTACTTC.

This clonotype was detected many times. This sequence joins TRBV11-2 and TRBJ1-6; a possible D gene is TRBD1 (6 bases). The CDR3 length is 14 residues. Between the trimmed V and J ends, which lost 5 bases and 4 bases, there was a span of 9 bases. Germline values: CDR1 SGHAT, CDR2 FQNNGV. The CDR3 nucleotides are TGTGCCAGCAGCCAAGGACAGTATAATTCACCCCTCCACTTT. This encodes CASSQGQYNSPLHF.

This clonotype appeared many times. CDR3 nucleotide sequence: TGCAGCGTTCAGACCCGCGAGGGGTCCGGGGAGCTGTTTTTT. It codes for CSVQTREGSGELFF. This rearrangement joins TRBV29-1 to TRBJ2-2; D may be TRBD1 or TRBD2 (5 bases each). Germline CDR1 reads SQVTM; CDR2 reads ANQGSEA. The V end was cut by 5 bases, the J end by 6 bases, with 16 bases between. This CDR3 is built from 14 residues.

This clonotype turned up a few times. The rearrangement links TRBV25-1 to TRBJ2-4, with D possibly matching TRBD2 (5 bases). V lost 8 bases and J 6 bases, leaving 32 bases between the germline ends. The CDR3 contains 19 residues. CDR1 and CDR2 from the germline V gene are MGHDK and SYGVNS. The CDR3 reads CASHWGTPGGNRKRNIQYF. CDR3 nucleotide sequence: TGTGCCAGCCACTGGGGTACTCCTGGAGGTAACCGAAAGAGAAACATTCAGTACTTC.

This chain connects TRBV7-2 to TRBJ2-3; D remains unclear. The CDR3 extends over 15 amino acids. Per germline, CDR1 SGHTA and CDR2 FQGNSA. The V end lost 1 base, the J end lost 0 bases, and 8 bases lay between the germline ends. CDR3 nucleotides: TGTGCCAGCAGCTTAGACGCACAGAGCACAGATACGCAGTATTTT. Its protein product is CASSLDAQSTDTQYF.

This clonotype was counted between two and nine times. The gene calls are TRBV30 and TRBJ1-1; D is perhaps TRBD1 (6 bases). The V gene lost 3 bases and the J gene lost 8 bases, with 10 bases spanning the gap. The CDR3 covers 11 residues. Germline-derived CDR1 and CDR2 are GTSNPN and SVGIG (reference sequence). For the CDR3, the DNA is TGTGCCTGGAGCTTTGGGACAGAAGCTTTCTTT. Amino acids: CAWSFGTEAFF.

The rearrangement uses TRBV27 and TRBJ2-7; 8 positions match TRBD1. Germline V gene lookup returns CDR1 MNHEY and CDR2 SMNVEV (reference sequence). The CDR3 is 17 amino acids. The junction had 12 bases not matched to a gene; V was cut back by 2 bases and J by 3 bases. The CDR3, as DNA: TGTGCCAGCAGTTTACTTGGCCCCGGACAGGGTCGCTACGAGCAGTACTTC. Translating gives CASSLLGPGQGRYEQYF.

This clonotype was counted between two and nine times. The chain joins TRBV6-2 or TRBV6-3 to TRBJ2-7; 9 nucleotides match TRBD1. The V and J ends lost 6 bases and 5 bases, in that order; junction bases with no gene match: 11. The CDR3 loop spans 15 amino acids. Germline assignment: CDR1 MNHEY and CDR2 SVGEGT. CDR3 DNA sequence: TGTGCCAGCAGAAGGAATACCGGGACAGGGAACGAGCAGTACTTC. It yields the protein CASRRNTGTGNEQYF.

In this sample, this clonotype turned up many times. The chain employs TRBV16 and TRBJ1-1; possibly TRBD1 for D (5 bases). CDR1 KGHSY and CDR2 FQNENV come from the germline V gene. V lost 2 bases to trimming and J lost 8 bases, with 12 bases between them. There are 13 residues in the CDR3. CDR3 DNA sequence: TGTGCCAGCAGCCAAGGGATACAGGTAGAAGCTTTCTTT. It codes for CASSQGIQVEAFF.

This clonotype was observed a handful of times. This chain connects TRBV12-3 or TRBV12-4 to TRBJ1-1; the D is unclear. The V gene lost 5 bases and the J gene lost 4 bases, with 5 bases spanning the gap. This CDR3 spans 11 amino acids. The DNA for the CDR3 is TGTGCCAGCAGTCCGGGCACTGAAGCTTTCTTT. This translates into CASSPGTEAFF.

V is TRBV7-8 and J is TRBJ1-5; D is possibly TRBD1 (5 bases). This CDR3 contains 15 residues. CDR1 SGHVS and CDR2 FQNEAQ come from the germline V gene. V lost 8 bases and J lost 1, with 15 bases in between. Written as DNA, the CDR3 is TGTGCCAGCGCCCAAGGGGAGGGGAGCAATCAGCCCCAGCATTTT. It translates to CASAQGEGSNQPQHF.

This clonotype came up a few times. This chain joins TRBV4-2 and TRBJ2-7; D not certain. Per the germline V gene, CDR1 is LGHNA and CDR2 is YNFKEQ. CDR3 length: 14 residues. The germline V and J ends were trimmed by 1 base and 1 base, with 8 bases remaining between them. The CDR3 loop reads CASSQGARSYEQYF. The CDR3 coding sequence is TGTGCCAGCAGCCAAGGGGCACGTTCCTACGAGCAGTACTTC.

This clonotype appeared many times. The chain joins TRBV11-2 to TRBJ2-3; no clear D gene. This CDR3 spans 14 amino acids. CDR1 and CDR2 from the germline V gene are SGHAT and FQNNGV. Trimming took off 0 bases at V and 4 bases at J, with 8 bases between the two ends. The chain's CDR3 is CASSLDAGPDTQYF. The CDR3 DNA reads TGTGCCAGCAGCTTAGACGCAGGCCCAGATACGCAGTATTTT.

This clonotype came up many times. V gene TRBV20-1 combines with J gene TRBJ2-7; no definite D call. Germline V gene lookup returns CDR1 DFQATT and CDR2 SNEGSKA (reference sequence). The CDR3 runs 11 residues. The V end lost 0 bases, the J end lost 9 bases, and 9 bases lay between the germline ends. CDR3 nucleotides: TGCAGTGCTAGAGATGGCACGGGGCAGTACTTC. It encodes CSARDGTGQYF.

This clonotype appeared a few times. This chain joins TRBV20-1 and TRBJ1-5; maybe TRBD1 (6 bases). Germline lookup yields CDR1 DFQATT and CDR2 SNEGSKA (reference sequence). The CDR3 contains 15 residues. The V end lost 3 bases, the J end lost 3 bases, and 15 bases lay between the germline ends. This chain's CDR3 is CSASEGVTFNQPQHF. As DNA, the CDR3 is TGCAGTGCTAGTGAGGGGGTGACCTTCAATCAGCCCCAGCATTTT.

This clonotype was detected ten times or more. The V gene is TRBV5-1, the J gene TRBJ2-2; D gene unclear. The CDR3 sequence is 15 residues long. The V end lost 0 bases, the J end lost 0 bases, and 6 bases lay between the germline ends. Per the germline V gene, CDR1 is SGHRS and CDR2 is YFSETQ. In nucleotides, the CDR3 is TGCGCCAGCAGCTTGGTACGGGCGAACACCGGGGAGCTGTTTTTT. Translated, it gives CASSLVRANTGELFF.

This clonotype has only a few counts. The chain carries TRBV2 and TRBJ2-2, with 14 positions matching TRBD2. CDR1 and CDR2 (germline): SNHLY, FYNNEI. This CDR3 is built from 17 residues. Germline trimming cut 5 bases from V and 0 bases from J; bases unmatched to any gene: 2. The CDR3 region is CASSWTSGRTNTGELFF. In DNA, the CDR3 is TGTGCCAGCAGTTGGACTAGCGGGAGGACGAACACCGGGGAGCTGTTTTTT.